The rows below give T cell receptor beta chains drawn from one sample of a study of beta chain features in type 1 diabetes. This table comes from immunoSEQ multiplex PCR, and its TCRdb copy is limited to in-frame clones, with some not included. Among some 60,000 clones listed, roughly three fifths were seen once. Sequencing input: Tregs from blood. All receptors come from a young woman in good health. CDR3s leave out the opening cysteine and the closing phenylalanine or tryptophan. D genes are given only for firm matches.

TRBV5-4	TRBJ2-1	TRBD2	ASSSGLAESSYNEQF
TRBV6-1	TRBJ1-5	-	ASSEQGLSNQPQH
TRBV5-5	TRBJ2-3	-	ASSQNYLGTDTQY
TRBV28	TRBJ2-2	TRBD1	ASSLPGQTTTGELF
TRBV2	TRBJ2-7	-	ASSTDTSYEQY
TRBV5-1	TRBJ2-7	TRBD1	ASSLQGSSYEQY
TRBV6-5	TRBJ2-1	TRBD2	ASRLAGGDEQF
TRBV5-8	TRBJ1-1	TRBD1	ASSETGQGNTEAF
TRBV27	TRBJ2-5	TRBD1	ASRLGQGIQETQY
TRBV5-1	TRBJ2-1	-	ASSSQGSSYNEQF
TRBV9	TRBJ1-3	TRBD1	ASSFGDRGTNTIY
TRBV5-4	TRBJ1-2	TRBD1	ASSPGQGNNYGYT
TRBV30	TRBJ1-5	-	AWSQGLDQPQH
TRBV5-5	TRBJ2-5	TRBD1	ASSLDRGGETQY
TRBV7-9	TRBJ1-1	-	ASSYRDTEAF
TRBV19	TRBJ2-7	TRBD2	ASSTLAGIAYEQY
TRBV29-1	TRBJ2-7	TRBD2	SVALAGTFYEQY
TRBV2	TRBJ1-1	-	ASTQVRTEAF
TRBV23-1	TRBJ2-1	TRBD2	ASSQKDSSGNSYNEQF
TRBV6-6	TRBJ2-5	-	ASSPGRAGETQY
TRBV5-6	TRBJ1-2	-	ASSFKGGSYGYT
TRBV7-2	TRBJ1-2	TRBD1	ASSLVHRGGWGYT
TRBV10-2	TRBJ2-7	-	ASSEAGSSYEQY
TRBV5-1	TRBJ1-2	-	ASSLGPTRDYGYT
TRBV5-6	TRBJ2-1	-	ASSFLGSLGDEQF
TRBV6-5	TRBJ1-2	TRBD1	ASSYDRGLFYGYT
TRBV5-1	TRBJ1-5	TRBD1	ASSRTGADQPQH
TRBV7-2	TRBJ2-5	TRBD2	ASSLAITGGETQY
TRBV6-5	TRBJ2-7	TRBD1	ASSYDRAYEQY
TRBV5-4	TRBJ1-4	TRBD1	ASSLLQGGNEKLF
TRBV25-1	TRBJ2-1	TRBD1	ASSRPGQGATDEQF
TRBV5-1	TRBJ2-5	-	ASSLEGVQETQY
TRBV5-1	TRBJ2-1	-	ASSSDRNNEQF
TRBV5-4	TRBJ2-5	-	ASSARREEETQY
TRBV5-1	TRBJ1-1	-	ASSLGEQAF
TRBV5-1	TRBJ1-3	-	ASSLSVFGLTSGNTIY
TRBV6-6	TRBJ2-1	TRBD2	ASLSGLSNEQF
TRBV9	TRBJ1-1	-	ASSVTGQTEAF
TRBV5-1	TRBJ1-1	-	ASSPREGLRTEAF
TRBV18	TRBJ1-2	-	ASSPPGQAANYGYT
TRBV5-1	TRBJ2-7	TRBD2	ASSSGLAGLSYEQY
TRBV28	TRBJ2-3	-	ASSRGGTSTDTQY
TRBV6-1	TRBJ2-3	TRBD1	ASRLQGWDTQY
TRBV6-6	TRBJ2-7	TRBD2	ASGGGNEQY
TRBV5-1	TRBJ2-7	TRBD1	ASSVTGGSYEQY
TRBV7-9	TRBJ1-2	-	ASSSQAGYGYT
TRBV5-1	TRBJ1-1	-	ASSLFGEGTEAF
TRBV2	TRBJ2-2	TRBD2	ASSELAGGGTGELF
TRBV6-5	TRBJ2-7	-	ASSPPGAYEQY
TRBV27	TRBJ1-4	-	ASRGGRVRGEKLF
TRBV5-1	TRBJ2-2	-	ASSEYRDLNTGELF
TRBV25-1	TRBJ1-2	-	ASSFTGTLGNYGYT